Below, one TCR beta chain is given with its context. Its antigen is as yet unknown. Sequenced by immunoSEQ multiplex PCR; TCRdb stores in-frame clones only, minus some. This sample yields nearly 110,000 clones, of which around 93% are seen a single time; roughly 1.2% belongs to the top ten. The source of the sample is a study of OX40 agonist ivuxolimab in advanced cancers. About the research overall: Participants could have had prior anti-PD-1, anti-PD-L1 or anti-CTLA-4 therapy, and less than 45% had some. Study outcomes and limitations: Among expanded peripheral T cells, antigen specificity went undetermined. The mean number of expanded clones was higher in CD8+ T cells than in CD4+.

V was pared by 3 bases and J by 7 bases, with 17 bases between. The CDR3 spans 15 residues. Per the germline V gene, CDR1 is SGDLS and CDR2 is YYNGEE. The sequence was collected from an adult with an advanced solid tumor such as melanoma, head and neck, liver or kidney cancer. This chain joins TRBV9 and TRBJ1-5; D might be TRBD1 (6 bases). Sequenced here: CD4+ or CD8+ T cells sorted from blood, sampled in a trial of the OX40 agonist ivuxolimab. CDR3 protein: CASSAQGSGGQPQHF. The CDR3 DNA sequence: TGTGCCAGCAGCGCACAGGGTAGTGGTGGGCAGCCCCAGCATTTT.